This T cell receptor beta chain was sequenced in a study of blood T cell repertoires in COVID-19. Across the study: T cells, B-cell-depleted T cells, or PBMCs supplied cDNA or gDNA.

The protocol was immunoSEQ multiplex PCR, while the TCRdb copy is restricted to in-frame clones and leaves out a portion. The sample shows 150,000 or so clones, 65% to 85% of them seen only once. Participant reports of clinical history set cohort assignment. Cohort 3 recovery required two negative PCRs, clearance, or symptom resolution. This CDR3 is 13 amino acids long. V lost 5 bases and J lost 3; bases outside the gene matches: 1. Germline values: CDR1 SGHTA, CDR2 FQGTGA. Sequenced input: PBMCs or T cells enriched from blood (not recorded which). This chain connects TRBV7-3 to TRBJ2-7; TRBD1 aligns across 10 bases. This receptor was identified in a woman aged 55-69 years who had recovered from COVID-19. The CDR3 nucleotides are TGTGCCAGCAGCCGGGACAGGGGCTACGAGCAGTACTTC. Translating gives CASSRDRGYEQYF.